This passage covers 2 T cell receptor beta chains from one sample sequenced in a study of breast tumors, draining lymph nodes, adjacent tissues. TCRdb itself ran the multiplex PCR reads through MiXCR, one entry per CDR3 protein. In the table there are about 11,000 distinct CDR3 sequences, 35% to 40% of which are singletons. The sequenced sample consisted of breast tumor tissue. These receptors were taken from a female donor with breast cancer. Some clones in this sample may be carry-over from other donors' samples.

With regard to this clonotype: This is likely a read error, given that the CDR3 carries no conserved phenylalanine or tryptophan at its end. The chain has TRBV2 and TRBJ1-3; TRBD1 matches at 8 bases. Germline trimming cut 4 bases from V and 0 bases from J; bases unmatched to any gene: 5. There are 16 residues in the CDR3. CDR1 and CDR2 from the germline V gene are SNHLY and FYNNEI. The CDR3 coding sequence is TGTGCCAGCAGTGGGGACAGGATCTTCTCTGGAAACACCATATATTCT. It is translated as CASSGDRIFSGNTIYS.

This clonotype is medium-sized. The V call is TRBV19, the J call TRBJ1-5; TRBD1 aligns across 7 bases. V was clipped by 7 bases and J by 0 bases; unmatched bases: 6. This CDR3 is built from 15 residues. The V gene's germline CDR1 is LNHDA and CDR2 SQIVND (reference sequence). CDR3 residues: CASNFGTDSNQPQHF. The CDR3 coding sequence is TGTGCCAGTAACTTCGGGACAGATAGCAATCAGCCCCAGCATTTT.